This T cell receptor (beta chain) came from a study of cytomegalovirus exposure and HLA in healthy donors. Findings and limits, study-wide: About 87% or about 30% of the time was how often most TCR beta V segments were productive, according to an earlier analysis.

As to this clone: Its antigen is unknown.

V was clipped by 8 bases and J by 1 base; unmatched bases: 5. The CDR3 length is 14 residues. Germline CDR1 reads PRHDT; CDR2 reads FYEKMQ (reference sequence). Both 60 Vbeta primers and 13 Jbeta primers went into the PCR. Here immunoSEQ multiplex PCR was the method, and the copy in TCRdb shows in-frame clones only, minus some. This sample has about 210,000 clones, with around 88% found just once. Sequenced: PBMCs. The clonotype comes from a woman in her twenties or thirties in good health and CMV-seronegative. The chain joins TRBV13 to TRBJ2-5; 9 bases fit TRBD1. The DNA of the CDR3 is TGTGCCAGCCGGGGACAGGGAAGCCAAGAGACCCAGTACTTC. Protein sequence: CASRGQGSQETQYF.